This T cell receptor beta chain was recorded in a study of molecular identifiers for immune sequencing clone quantification. The wider study: Within a replicate experiment, RNA obtained from either approximately 20,000 or 98,000 naive CD8 cells was divided into five aliquots, and four of those aliquots were then sequenced.

The sample holds many counts of this clonotype. Its specificity is unknown. Naive CD8 T cells were sorted, and the gate applied was CD8+CD4-CCR7+CD45RA+. General study results and limits: Clones carrying above 20 RNA copies accounted for over 99% of effector molecules, under 1% in naive cells.

The authors built bulk TCR libraries by previously described methods with listed TCR primers. One entry per CDR3 protein, called by TCRdb with MiXCR from the PCR reads. The table lists 460,000 or so distinct CDR3 sequences, about 20% of them singletons, with about 0.84% in the top ten. This receptor was obtained from a human donor in good health. Some libraries in this study had Jurkat cell RNA spiked in. Material for sequencing was naive CD8+ T cells from blood, with Jurkat cell RNA spiked in. Subset here: FACS-sorted CD8+CD4-CCR7+CD45RA+ naive T cells.

The CDR3 DNA follows: TGCAGTGCCCGGACAGATCTTAACACTGAAGCTTTCTTT. Its protein product is CSARTDLNTEAFF. The V call is TRBV20-1, the J call TRBJ1-1, with D possibly matching TRBD1 (6 bases). Looked up from germline, CDR1 is DFQATT and CDR2 is SNEGSKA (reference sequence). This CDR3 spans 13 amino acids. V was cut by 6 bases and J by 2 bases, with 13 bases left in between.